This entry features one T cell receptor beta chain sequence. The antigen is undetermined. The record originates from a study of cytomegalovirus exposure and HLA in healthy donors. Findings and limits, study-wide: Earlier findings revealed that most TCR beta V segments proved productive either about 87% or about 30% of the time. A classifier reportedly called cytomegalovirus status with high sensitivity and specificity. Immune exposure data for these donors was limited to CMV serostatus.

Use of 60 Vbeta and 13 Jbeta primers characterized the PCR. TCRdb keeps only in-frame clones here, not all; method: immunoSEQ multiplex PCR. The data show 170,000 or so clones, with around 84% seen just once and 5% to 7% held by the top ten. The sequence came from a man aged 50 to 60 in good health and CMV-seropositive. The specimen was PBMCs.

CDR3 in amino acids: CASSETVVRVTGELFF. CDR3 DNA sequence: TGTGCCAGCAGTGAAACGGTCGTCAGGGTCACCGGGGAGCTGTTTTTT. The V gene is TRBV6-1, the J gene TRBJ2-2; D is possibly TRBD1 (5 bases). The CDR3 is made up of 16 amino acids. CDR1 is MNHNS and CDR2 is SASEGT in the germline V gene. V lost 2 bases to trimming and J lost 4 bases, with 14 bases between them.